The sequence of this T cell receptor (beta chain) was determined in a study of shared clonotypes between healthy human individuals. Study-wide results and limits: Some clonotypes were shared by all four sorted-subset donors, while others were not shared. The non-shared ones had lower generation probabilities than the shared ones.

Germline CDR1 and CDR2: MGHDK and SYGVNS. The V and J ends lost 6 bases and 9 bases, in that order; junction bases with no gene match: 4. CDR3 size: 13 residues. Every contributor of samples was a Caucasian grown-up residing in Nashville, Tennessee. This clone has only one observation. Its antigen is as yet unknown. Repertoires were generated with immunoSEQ multiplex PCR, while TCRdb's copy carries only in-frame clones and drops some. The table has 2 million to 2.5 million clones, more than 80% seen once. The clonotype comes from a man aged 18 to 35 in good health. Some clones in this sample may be carry-over from other donors' samples. J is TRBJ2-1 and V is TRBV25-1; TRBD2 agrees at 11 bases. Sequencing input: naive CD4+ T cells from PBMCs. The subset here: CD45RA+ positively selected. As DNA, the CDR3 is TGTGCCAGCAGCCTAGCGGGAGGCCTTGAGCAGTTCTTC. Encoded protein: CASSLAGGLEQFF.